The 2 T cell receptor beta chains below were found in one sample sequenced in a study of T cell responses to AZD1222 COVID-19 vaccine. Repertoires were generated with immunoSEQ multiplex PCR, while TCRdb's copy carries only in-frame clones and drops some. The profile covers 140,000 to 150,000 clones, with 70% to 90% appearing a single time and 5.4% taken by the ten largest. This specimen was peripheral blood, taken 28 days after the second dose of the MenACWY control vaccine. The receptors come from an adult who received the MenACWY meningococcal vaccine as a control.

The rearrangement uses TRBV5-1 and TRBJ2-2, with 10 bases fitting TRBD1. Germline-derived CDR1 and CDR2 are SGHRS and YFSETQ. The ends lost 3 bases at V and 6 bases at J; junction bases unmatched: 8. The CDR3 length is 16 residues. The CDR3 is CASSSGPTGGSGELFF. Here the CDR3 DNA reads TGCGCCAGCAGCTCGGGTCCGACAGGGGGCTCCGGGGAGCTGTTTTTT.

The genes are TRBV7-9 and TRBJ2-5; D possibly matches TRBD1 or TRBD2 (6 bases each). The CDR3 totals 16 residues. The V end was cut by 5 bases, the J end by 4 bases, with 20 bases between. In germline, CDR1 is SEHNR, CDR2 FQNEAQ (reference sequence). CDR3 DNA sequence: TGTGCCAGCAGCCCAGGGGACCAGGGGAGGAGAGAGACCCAGTACTTC. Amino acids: CASSPGDQGRRETQYF.